This passage covers 23 T cell receptor beta chains from one sample sequenced in a study of blood T cell repertoires in COVID-19. TCRdb's table, derived via immunoSEQ multiplex PCR, lists solely in-frame clones and lacks some. The repertoire holds 85,000 or so clones, about four fifths seen once, with approximately 44% in the top ten. What was sequenced was peripheral blood. Receptor source: an older man with acute or convalescent COVID-19.

The V call is TRBV19, the J call TRBJ2-3; 10 nucleotides agree with TRBD2. V lost 5 bases and J lost 2; bases outside the gene matches: 7. The germline V gene has CDR1 LNHDA and CDR2 SQIVND (reference sequence). This CDR3 contains 16 residues. The CDR3 is CASSDHGLAVTDTQYF. In DNA, the CDR3 is TGTGCCAGTAGTGACCATGGACTAGCGGTCACAGATACGCAGTATTTT.

The rearrangement uses TRBV6-4 and TRBJ1-5; the match to TRBD1 covers 7 bases. There are 18 residues in the CDR3. V shed 3 bases and J 0 bases; nucleotides not matched to a gene: 11. Looked up from germline, CDR1 is MRHNA and CDR2 is SNTAGT. The chain's CDR3 is CASSDVKGQSASNQPQHF. The DNA for the CDR3 is TGTGCCAGCAGTGATGTCAAGGGACAGTCTGCTAGCAATCAGCCCCAGCATTTT.

The chain links TRBV27 to TRBJ1-2, with TRBD1 identical over 9 bases. The V and J ends lost 3 bases and 8 bases, in that order; junction bases with no gene match: 7. The germline gives CDR1 MNHEY, CDR2 SMNVEV (reference sequence). CDR3 length: 14 residues. CDR3 protein: CASSLYGDREGYTF. The DNA for the CDR3 is TGTGCCAGCAGTTTGTATGGGGACAGGGAGGGCTACACCTTC.

This clone was observed at least ten times. The genes are TRBV7-9 and TRBJ2-1; TRBD2 agrees at 16 bases. CDR3 length: 19 amino acids. V lost 5 bases to trimming and J lost 6 bases; unmatched junction nucleotides: 13. Germline-derived CDR1 and CDR2 are SEHNR and FQNEAQ (reference sequence). CDR3 region: CASSQLPGLAGGPLNEQFF. The CDR3, as DNA: TGTGCCAGCAGCCAATTGCCGGGACTAGCGGGAGGGCCGCTCAATGAGCAGTTCTTC.

The chain uses TRBV18 and TRBJ1-1, with TRBD1 identical over 7 bases. The length of the CDR3 is 18 residues. Germline assignment: CDR1 KGHSH and CDR2 LQKENI. V was pared by 3 bases and J by 1 base, with 14 bases of the junction left unmatched. In DNA, the CDR3 is TGTGCCAGCTCACCGCAAACAGGGGCCCGCGCAGGGAACACTGAAGCTTTCTTT. Translation: CASSPQTGARAGNTEAFF.

This chain joins TRBV7-8 and TRBJ1-1; 10 bases align to TRBD1. Unmatched junction bases numbered 10, after V lost 5 bases and J lost 1 base. The CDR3 has 17 residues. Per the germline V gene, CDR1 is SGHVS and CDR2 is FQNEAQ. The CDR3 DNA sequence: TGTGCCAGCAGCCTGAACGACAGGGGGCTAGGGAACACTGAAGCTTTCTTT. Amino acids: CASSLNDRGLGNTEAFF.

The chain links TRBV24-1 to TRBJ2-1; 9 bases agree with TRBD1. Germline CDR1 reads KGHDR; CDR2 reads SFDVKD. The CDR3 consists of 18 residues. Trimming removed 1 base from V and 7 bases from J; junction bases left unmatched: 13. The CDR3 spells CATSDFADRDRVRNEQFF. The CDR3 DNA follows: TGTGCCACCAGTGATTTTGCGGACCGGGACAGGGTAAGGAATGAGCAGTTCTTC.

The rearrangement links TRBV18 to TRBJ1-2, with D possibly TRBD1 on 5 matching bases. V was cut by 6 bases and J by 5 bases, with 19 bases left in between. The CDR3 is 15 amino acids. Germline CDR1 KGHSH, CDR2 LQKENI. CDR3 sequence reads: CASSRMTDGRYGYTF. The CDR3 DNA sequence: TGTGCCAGCTCGCGTATGACAGACGGACGTTATGGCTACACCTTC.

The sample holds one count of this clone. The gene calls are TRBV6-5 and TRBJ2-3, with 7 bases aligning to TRBD1. Germline-derived CDR1 and CDR2 are MNHEY and SVGAGI. The CDR3 sequence is 15 residues long. Losses at the gene ends were 6 bases for V and 2 bases for J; bases not matched to a gene: 8. The CDR3 loop is CASRSRQGYTDTQYF. In DNA form, the CDR3 reads TGTGCCAGCAGATCCCGACAGGGATACACAGATACGCAGTATTTT.

The chain carries TRBV3-1 (or the pseudogene TRBV3-2) and TRBJ2-7, with D tentatively TRBD2 (6 bases). The CDR3 sequence is 15 residues long. Germline lookup yields CDR1 LGHDT and CDR2 YNNKEL (reference sequence). Trimming removed 3 bases from V and 5 bases from J, with 17 bases in between. The DNA for the CDR3 is TGTGCCAGCAGCCAGGACTACCGGTCAACGAACGAGCAGTACTTC. Its translation: CASSQDYRSTNEQYF.

The gene calls are TRBV18 and TRBJ2-5, with D possibly matching TRBD1 (5 bases). This CDR3 has 14 residues. V lost 3 bases, J lost 0 bases, and 8 bases lay in between. CDR1 is KGHSH and CDR2 is LQKENI in the germline V gene. The CDR3 here is CASSPQGNQETQYF. The CDR3 bases are TGTGCCAGCTCACCGCAGGGAAACCAAGAGACCCAGTACTTC.

The CDR3 DNA is TGTGCCAGCTCAGCAGACAGGGGATTGAACACTGAAGCTTTCTTT. Protein: CASSADRGLNTEAFF. V usage is TRBV18 and J usage is TRBJ1-1; 8 bases agree with TRBD1. J gave up 0 bases and V 5 bases, and 5 bases lay outside the gene matches. Germline V gene data show CDR1 as KGHSH and CDR2 as LQKENI. The CDR3 has 15 amino acids.

The chain carries TRBV10-2 and TRBJ1-2, with D perhaps TRBD1 (6 bases). This CDR3 comprises 14 residues. CDR1 and CDR2 from the germline V gene are WSHSY and SAAADI. The V gene lost 7 bases and the J gene lost 8 bases, with 20 bases spanning the gap. The CDR3 spells CASKASGQRDGYTF. Here the CDR3 DNA reads TGCGCCAGCAAGGCTTCGGGACAAAGGGACGGCTACACCTTC.

The chain has TRBV4-1 and TRBJ2-3, with D uncertain. There are 14 residues in the CDR3. V lost 0 bases, J lost 3 bases, and 7 bases lay in between. The germline V gene encodes CDR1 MGHRA and CDR2 YSYEKL. This CDR3 reads CASSQDWSTDTQYF. The CDR3 DNA reads as TGCGCCAGCAGCCAAGATTGGAGTACAGATACGCAGTATTTT.

This clone came up once. This chain uses TRBV30 with TRBJ2-7; a weak D match, TRBD2 (5 bases). Germline CDR1 is GTSNPN and CDR2 is SVGIG (reference sequence). This CDR3 has 12 residues. CDR3 nucleotides: TGTACAGCCAGCGGACGTTCATACGAGCAGTACTTC. Translating it yields CTASGRSYEQYF.

This chain connects TRBV6-5 to TRBJ1-1; TRBD1 is a possible D gene (5 bases). Germline V gives CDR1 MNHEY, CDR2 SVGAGI. The ends were cut back, 2 bases at V and 2 bases at J, with 6 bases in the middle. This CDR3 region has 13 residues. CDR3 coding DNA: TGTGCCAGCAGTTACAGGGGAAACACTGAAGCTTTCTTT. It is translated as CASSYRGNTEAFF.

V gene TRBV28 combines with J gene TRBJ1-2; unclear D gene. Germline-derived CDR1 and CDR2 are MDHEN and SYDVKM. Trimming removed 3 bases at V and 5 bases at J, with 10 bases between. This CDR3 contains 13 residues. The CDR3 spells CASSLTGLYGYTF. The CDR3 bases are TGTGCCAGCAGTTTGACGGGATTATATGGCTACACCTTC.

This sequence joins TRBV2 and TRBJ2-1; 9 bases are shared with TRBD2. The germline V gene has CDR1 SNHLY and CDR2 FYNNEI. The CDR3 length is 15 residues. Trimming removed 6 bases from V and 3 bases from J; junction bases left unmatched: 6. The CDR3 bases are TGTGCCAGCAGGGGCGGGAGGGCCGGCTACAATGAGCAGTTCTTC. Amino acid sequence: CASRGGRAGYNEQFF.

J is TRBJ2-1 and V is TRBV9; possible D gene TRBD1, 5 bases. The CDR3 is 15 residues long. Trimming pared 0 bases from V and 9 bases from J, leaving 16 bases between. Germline V lookup: CDR1 SGDLS, CDR2 YYNGEE. CDR3 residues: CASSVGALARGEQFF. In DNA form, the CDR3 reads TGTGCCAGCAGCGTAGGGGCTTTGGCTAGGGGTGAGCAGTTCTTC.

The chain carries TRBV11-2 and TRBJ1-2, with 8 bases lining up with TRBD1. V lost 1 base to trimming and J lost 2 bases; unmatched junction nucleotides: 6. Germline CDR1 and CDR2: SGHAT and FQNNGV. The CDR3 spans 16 residues. DNA of the CDR3: TGTGCCAGCAGCTTAGGAACAGGGGGAGTAAACTATGGCTACACCTTC. Translated, it gives CASSLGTGGVNYGYTF. Filled out from reference TRBV11-2 and TRBJ1-2, the complete variable domain reads EAGVAQSPRYKIIEKRQSVAFWCNPISGHATLYWYQQILGQGPKLLIQFQNNGVVDDSQLPKDRFSAERLKGVDSTLKIQPAKLEDSAVYLCASSLGTGGVNYGYTFGSGTRLTVV.

The chain joins TRBV7-9 to TRBJ1-2, with D possibly matching TRBD1 (6 bases). Trimming shortened V by 5 bases and J by 8 bases, and 15 bases separated the two germline ends. Germline loops: CDR1 SEHNR, CDR2 FQNEAQ (reference sequence). There are 13 residues in the CDR3. CDR3: CASSADRIEGYTF. CDR3 DNA: TGTGCCAGCAGCGCCGACAGGATTGAAGGCTACACCTTC.

The chain employs TRBV19 and TRBJ1-1; D gene ambiguous. V gave up 3 bases and J gave up 3 bases, with 11 bases separating them. CDR3 size: 14 residues. The V gene's germline CDR1 is LNHDA and CDR2 SQIVND (reference sequence). The CDR3 nucleotides read TGTGCCAGTAGTATCGGAGTTACCCACACTGAAGCTTTCTTT. Amino acids: CASSIGVTHTEAFF. Using reference TRBV19 and TRBJ1-1 for the parts outside the CDR3, the full variable domain is DGGITQSPKYLFRKEGQNVTLSCEQNLNHDAMYWYRQDPGQGLRLIYYSQIVNDFQKGDIAEGYSVSREKKESFPLTVTSAQKNPTAFYLCASSIGVTHTEAFFGQGTRLTVV.

This sequence joins TRBV10-3 and TRBJ2-4, with a weak D call TRBD1 (6 bases). In germline, CDR1 is ENHRY, CDR2 SYGVKD. CDR3 length equals 14 residues. Trimming cost V 9 bases and J 0 bases, with 12 bases left between them. The CDR3 here is CAIRTDLAKNIQYF. CDR3 nucleotide sequence: TGTGCCATTAGGACAGATCTAGCCAAAAACATTCAGTACTTC.